One T cell receptor beta chain is described in this entry. The antigen remains undetermined. The sample belongs to a study of shared clonotypes between healthy human individuals. Study conclusions and caveats: Naive subsets generally had larger estimated richness than memory subsets. Of the naive CD4 clonotypes, approximately 5% were shared across a handful of donors.

The assay was immunoSEQ multiplex PCR, and TCRdb's table has in-frame clones only and misses some. Among about 2,200,000 clones listed, about 93% were seen once. Losses at the gene ends were 3 bases for V and 4 bases for J; bases not matched to a gene: 5. The CDR3 contains 15 residues. Germline loops: CDR1 SGHRS, CDR2 YFSETQ. Naive CD8 cells were CD45RO-negative, positively selected for CCR7, excluding terminally differentiated effector memory CD45RA+ cells. The TCR was taken from a man aged 18 to 30 in good health. Some clones in this sample may be carry-over from other donors' samples. The sample consisted of naive CD8+ T cells from PBMCs. V is TRBV5-1 and J is TRBJ1-2; 11 bases are a match to TRBD1. The CDR3 region is CASSYRDRGFYGYTF. The CDR3 coding sequence is TGCGCCAGCAGCTATCGGGACAGGGGGTTCTATGGCTACACCTTC.